This section outlines one TCR beta chain sequence together with its context. There are 17 residues in the CDR3. Germline trimming cut 0 bases from V and 5 bases from J; bases unmatched to any gene: 11. The germline V gene encodes CDR1 SGHRS and CDR2 YFSETQ. Per the authors' pipeline: From reference gene primer amplification, estimates of nucleated cell counts were derived. Libraries were prepared by immunoSEQ multiplex PCR; TCRdb keeps only in-frame clonotypes and omits some of them. For V, J and clone size, that table is used; D and trimming come from the DNA. The sample has about 350,000 clones, 91% seen once. The source of the sample is a study of blood T cell repertoires in COVID-19. For the study at large: Samples came from the United States, Italy and Spain, spanning acute and convalescent COVID-19. PBMCs, B-cell-depleted T cells, or T cells were the source of the cDNA or gDNA that made up the material.

The gene calls are TRBV5-1 and TRBJ2-1, with 7 bases fitting TRBD2. The origin of this receptor is a woman between 18 and 29 years old who had recovered from COVID-19. Sequencing used peripheral blood. The chain's CDR3 is CASSLANGGSSNNEQFF. The DNA of the CDR3 is TGCGCCAGCAGCTTGGCTAACGGCGGGAGTAGTAACAATGAGCAGTTCTTC.